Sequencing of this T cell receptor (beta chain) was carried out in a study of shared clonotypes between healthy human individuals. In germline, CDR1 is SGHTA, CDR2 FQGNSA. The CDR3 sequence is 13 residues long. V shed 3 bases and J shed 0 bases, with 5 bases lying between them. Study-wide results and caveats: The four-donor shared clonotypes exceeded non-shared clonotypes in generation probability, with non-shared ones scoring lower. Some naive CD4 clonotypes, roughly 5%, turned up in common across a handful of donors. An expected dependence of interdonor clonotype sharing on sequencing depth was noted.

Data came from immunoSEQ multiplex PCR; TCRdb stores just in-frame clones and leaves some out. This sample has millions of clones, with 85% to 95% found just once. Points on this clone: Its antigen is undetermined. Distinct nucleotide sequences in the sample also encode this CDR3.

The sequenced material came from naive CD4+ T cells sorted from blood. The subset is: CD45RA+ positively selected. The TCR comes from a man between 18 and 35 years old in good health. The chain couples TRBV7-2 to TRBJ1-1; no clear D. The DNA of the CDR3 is TGTGCCAGCAGCTTTGGATTGAACACTGAAGCTTTCTTT. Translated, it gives CASSFGLNTEAFF.